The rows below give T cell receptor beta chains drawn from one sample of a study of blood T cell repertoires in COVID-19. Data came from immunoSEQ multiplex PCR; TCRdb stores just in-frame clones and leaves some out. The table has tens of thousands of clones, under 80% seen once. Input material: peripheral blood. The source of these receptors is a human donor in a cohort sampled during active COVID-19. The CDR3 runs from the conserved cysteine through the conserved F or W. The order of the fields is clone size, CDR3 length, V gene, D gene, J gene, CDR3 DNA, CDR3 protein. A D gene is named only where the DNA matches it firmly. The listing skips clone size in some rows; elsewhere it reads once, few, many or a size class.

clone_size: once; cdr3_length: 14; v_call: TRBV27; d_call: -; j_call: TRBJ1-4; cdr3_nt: TGTGCCAGCAGCAGGTGGGCGGAGGACGAAAAACTGTTTTTT; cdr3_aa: CASSRWAEDEKLFF
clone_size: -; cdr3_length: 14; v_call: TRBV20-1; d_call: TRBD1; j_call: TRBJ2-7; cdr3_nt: TGCAGTGCTAGTTCGACAGGGCATTCCTACGAGCAGTACTTC; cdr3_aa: CSASSTGHSYEQYF
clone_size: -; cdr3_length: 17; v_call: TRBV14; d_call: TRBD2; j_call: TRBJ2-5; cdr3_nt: TGTGCCAGCAGCCGGAAGGGAAGGCTAGCGGGAGTCGAGACCCAGTACTTC; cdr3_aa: CASSRKGRLAGVETQYF
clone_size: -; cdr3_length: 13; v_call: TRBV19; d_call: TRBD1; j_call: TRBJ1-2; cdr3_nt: TGTGCCAGTAGTATAAAACGGACAGGTAGCTACACCTTC; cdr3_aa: CASSIKRTGSYTF
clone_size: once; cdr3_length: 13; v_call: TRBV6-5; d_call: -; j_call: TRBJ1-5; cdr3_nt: TGTGCCTCCGGCCGTCCGGCAGGGCAGCCCCAGCATTTT; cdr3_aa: CASGRPAGQPQHF
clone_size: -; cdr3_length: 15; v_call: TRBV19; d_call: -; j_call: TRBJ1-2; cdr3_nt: TGTGCCAGTAGTATCGGACAAACAGCTAACTATGGCTACACCTTC; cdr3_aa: CASSIGQTANYGYTF
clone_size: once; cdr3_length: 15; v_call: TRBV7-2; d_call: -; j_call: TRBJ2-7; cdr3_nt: TGTGCCAGCAGCTTAGATTTAGCGGTCTCCTACGAGCAGTACTTC; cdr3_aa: CASSLDLAVSYEQYF
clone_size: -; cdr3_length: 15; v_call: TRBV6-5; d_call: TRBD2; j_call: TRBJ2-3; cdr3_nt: TGTGCCAGCAGTCTTAACGGGGGGGCCCCAGATACGCAGTATTTT; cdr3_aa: CASSLNGGAPDTQYF
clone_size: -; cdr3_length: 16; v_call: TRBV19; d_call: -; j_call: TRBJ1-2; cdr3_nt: TGTGCCAGTAGTCCGGCTGGGGACATAGCTAACTATGGCTACACCTTC; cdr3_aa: CASSPAGDIANYGYTF
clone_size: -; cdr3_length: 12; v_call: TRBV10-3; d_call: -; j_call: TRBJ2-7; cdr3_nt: TGTGCCATCTCGCAGGGATCTTACGAGCAGTACTTC; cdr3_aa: CAISQGSYEQYF
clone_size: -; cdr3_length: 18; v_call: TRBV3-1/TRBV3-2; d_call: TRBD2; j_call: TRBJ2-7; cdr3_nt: TGTGCCAGCAGCCAAGATGACCTTTTGGGGGGGATCTCCTACGAGCAGTACTTC; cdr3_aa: CASSQDDLLGGISYEQYF
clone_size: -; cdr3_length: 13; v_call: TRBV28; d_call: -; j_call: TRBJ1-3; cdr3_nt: TGTGCCAGCAGTTTATACGGTGGAAACACCATATATTTT; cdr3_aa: CASSLYGGNTIYF
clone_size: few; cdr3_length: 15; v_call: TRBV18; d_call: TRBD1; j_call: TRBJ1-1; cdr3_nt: TGTGCCAGCTCACCGATTAGGGGGCGCGAAACTGAAGCTTTCTTT; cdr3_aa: CASSPIRGRETEAFF
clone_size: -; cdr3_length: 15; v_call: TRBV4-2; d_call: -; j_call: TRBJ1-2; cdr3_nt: TGTGCCAGCAGCCAAGAGACAGCTGCTAACTATGGCTACACCTTC; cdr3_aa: CASSQETAANYGYTF
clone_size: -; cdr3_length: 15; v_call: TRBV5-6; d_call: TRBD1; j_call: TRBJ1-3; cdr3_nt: TGTGCCAGCAGCTGGGGGACAGACAGCGGAAACACCATATATTTT; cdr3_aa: CASSWGTDSGNTIYF
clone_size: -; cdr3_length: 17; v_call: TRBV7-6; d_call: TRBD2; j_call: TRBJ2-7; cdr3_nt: TGTGCCAGCAGCTTAGCGAAAACTAGCGGCAGCTCCTACGAGCAGTACTTC; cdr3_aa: CASSLAKTSGSSYEQYF
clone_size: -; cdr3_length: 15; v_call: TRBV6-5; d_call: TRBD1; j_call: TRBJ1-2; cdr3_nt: TGTGCCAGCAGTATTAGACAGGGTCTTAACTATGGCTACACCTTC; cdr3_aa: CASSIRQGLNYGYTF
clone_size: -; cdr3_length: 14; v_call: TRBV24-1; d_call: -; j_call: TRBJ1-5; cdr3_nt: TGTGCCACCAGATCCCTGAGGCGAAATCAGCCCCAGCATTTT; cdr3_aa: CATRSLRRNQPQHF
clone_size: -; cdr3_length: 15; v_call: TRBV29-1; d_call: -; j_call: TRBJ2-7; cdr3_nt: TGCAGCGCCGGGGAAACAGGGTCCCCAACCTACGAGCAGTACTTC; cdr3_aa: CSAGETGSPTYEQYF
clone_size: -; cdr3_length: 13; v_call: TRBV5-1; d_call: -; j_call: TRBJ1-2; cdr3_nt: TGCGCCAGCAGCCCCATCGGAGGTTATGGCTACACCTTC; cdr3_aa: CASSPIGGYGYTF
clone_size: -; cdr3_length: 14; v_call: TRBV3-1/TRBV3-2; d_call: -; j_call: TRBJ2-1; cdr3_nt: TGTGCCAGCAGCCAAGCCGCTACTTACAATGAGCAGTTCTTC; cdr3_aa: CASSQAATYNEQFF
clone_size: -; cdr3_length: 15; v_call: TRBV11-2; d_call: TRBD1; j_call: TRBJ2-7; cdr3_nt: TGTGCCAGCAGCTTACTCCCCATGACAGGGTCCGAGCAGTACTTC; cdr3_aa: CASSLLPMTGSEQYF
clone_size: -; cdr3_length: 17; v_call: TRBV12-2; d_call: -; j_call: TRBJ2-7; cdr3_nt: TGTGCAAGTCGCTTACCGGGACTAGCGGAATTCTCCTACGAGCAGTACTTC; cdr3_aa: CASRLPGLAEFSYEQYF
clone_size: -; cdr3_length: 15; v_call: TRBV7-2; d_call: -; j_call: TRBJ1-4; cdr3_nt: TGTGCCAGCGCCCCGCAACAGGGTCCTAATGAAAAACTGTTTTTT; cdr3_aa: CASAPQQGPNEKLFF
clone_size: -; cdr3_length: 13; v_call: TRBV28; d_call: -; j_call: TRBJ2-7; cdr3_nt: TGTGCCAGCAGTGAATCTAGTCCCTACGAGCAGTACTTC; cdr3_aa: CASSESSPYEQYF
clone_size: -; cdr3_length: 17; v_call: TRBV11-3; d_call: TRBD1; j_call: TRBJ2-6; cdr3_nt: TGTGCCAGCAGCCTGGGACAGGGCAGCTCTGGGGCCAACGTCCTGACTTTC; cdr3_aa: CASSLGQGSSGANVLTF
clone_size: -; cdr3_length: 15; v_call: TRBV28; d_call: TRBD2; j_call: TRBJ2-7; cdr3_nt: TGTGCCAGCAGTTTGGTTAGCGGGAGGTTCCGGGAGCAGTACTTC; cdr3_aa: CASSLVSGRFREQYF